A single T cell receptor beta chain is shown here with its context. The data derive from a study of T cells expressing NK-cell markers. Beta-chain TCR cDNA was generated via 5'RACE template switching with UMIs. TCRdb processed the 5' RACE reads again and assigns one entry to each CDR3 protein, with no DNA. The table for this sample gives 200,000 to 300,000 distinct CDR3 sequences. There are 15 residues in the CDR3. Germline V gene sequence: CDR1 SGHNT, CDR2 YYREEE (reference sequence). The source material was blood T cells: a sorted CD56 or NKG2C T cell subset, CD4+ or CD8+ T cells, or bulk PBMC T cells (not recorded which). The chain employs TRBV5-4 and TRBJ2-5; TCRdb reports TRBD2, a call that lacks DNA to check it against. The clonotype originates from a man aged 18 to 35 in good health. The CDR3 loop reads CASSLSGLVQETQYF.